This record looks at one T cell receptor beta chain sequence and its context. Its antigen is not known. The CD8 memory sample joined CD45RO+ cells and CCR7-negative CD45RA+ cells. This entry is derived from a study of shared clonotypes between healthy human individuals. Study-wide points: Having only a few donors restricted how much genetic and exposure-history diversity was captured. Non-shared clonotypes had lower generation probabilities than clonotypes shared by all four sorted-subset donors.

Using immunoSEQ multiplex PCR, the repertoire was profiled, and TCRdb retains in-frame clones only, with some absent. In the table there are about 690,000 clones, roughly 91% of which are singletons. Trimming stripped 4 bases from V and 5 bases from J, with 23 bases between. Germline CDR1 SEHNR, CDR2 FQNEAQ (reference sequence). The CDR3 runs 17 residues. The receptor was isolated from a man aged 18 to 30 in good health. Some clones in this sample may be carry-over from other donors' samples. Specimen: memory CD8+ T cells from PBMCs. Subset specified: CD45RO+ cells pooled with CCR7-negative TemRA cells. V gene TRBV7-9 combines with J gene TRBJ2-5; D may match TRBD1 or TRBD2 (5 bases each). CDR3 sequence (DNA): TGTGCCAGCAGCTCGGGGTTAGCGTTGGGGGAGACGGAGACCCAGTACTTC. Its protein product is CASSSGLALGETETQYF.